Below, 31 T cell receptor beta chains from the same sample are listed, as sequenced in a study of T-cell memory formation after mild COVID-19. MiXCR, applied by TCRdb to the 5' RACE reads, yields one record per CDR3 protein. The sample consists of 150,000 to 200,000 distinct CDR3 sequences, about 9.9% of them appearing once. What was sequenced was PBMCs or a T cell subset sorted from them (not recorded which). The origin of the receptors is a man between 18 and 29 years old who had mild COVID-19 (a few samples of this study predate the infection). Cell type and time point are not known.

This clonotype was seen repeatedly, ten times or more. J is TRBJ2-1 and V is TRBV10-2; 12 nucleotides agree with TRBD2. CDR1 is WSHSY and CDR2 is SAAADI in the germline V gene. V lost 6 bases to trimming and J lost 10 bases; unmatched junction nucleotides: 7. CDR3 length: 14 amino acids. CDR3 DNA: TGCGCCAGCAGACCTAGCGGGGGGGCCGGGGAGCAGTTCTTC. Translated, it gives CASRPSGGAGEQFF.

This clonotype has a count of ten or more. V gene TRBV4-3 combines with J gene TRBJ1-6; no reliable D call. Trimming left V 0 bases short and J 14 bases short, with 17 bases between. Germline-derived CDR1 and CDR2 are LGHNA and YSLEER. The CDR3 has 15 amino acids. DNA of the CDR3: TGCGCCAGCAGCCAAGATACGGGCTCCGAGCTTTCCCTCCACTTT. This translates into CASSQDTGSELSLHF.

This sequence joins TRBV18 and TRBJ2-3; no firm D call. Germline V CDR1 and CDR2: KGHSH, LQKENI. Between the trimmed V and J ends, which lost 2 bases and 3 bases, there was a span of 15 bases. The CDR3 runs 16 residues. CDR3 amino acids: CASSPMAGSTTDTQYF. CDR3 bases: TGTGCCAGCTCACCAATGGCAGGCTCCACTACAGATACGCAGTATTTT.

The chain couples TRBV4-2 to TRBJ1-4; D call uncertain. The V gene lost 0 bases and the J gene lost 4 bases, with 24 bases spanning the gap. The CDR3 length is 20 residues. Germline lookup yields CDR1 LGHNA and CDR2 YNFKEQ. The chain's CDR3 is CASSQDKRPVSTSYNEKLFF. The CDR3 bases are TGTGCCAGCAGCCAAGATAAGCGACCTGTCTCGACTTCCTATAATGAAAAACTGTTTTTT.

Many counts were recorded for this clonotype. V and J are TRBV11-2 and TRBJ2-4, with 7 bases fitting TRBD1. CDR1 and CDR2 from the germline V gene are SGHAT and FQNNGV. CDR3 size: 14 residues. Trimming at V came to 4 bases and at J to 7 bases, leaving 7 bases not matched to a gene. The CDR3 loop reads CASSSRTGPNIQYF. The CDR3 DNA reads as TGTGCCAGCAGCTCCCGGACAGGTCCGAACATTCAGTACTTC.

A few counts support this clonotype. The chain uses TRBV25-1 and TRBJ2-3; TRBD2 might be the D (5 bases). The CDR3 is 15 amino acids. Trimming stripped 3 bases from V and 1 base from J, with 11 bases between. Per the germline V gene, CDR1 is MGHDK and CDR2 is SYGVNS. CDR3 bases: TGTGCCAGCAGTGAGGTCTCGAGGGGCACAGATACGCAGTATTTT. Its translation: CASSEVSRGTDTQYF.

This clonotype was observed a handful of times. The chain carries TRBV18 and TRBJ1-6; 7 positions match TRBD1. V lost 4 bases to trimming and J lost 7 bases; unmatched junction nucleotides: 7. This CDR3 has 15 amino acids. Germline V gives CDR1 KGHSH, CDR2 LQKENI. CDR3 sequence reads: CASSLLDRVNSPLHF. CDR3 DNA: TGTGCCAGCTCACTCCTCGACAGGGTCAATTCACCCCTCCACTTT.

This clonotype has a handful of counts. The rearrangement uses TRBV4-1 and TRBJ1-4, with a weak D call TRBD1 (5 bases). Germline V CDR1 and CDR2: MGHRA, YSYEKL. V was shortened by 3 bases and J by 5 bases, with 19 bases between the two germline ends. The CDR3 sequence is 17 residues long. The CDR3 reads CASSHSHATGKNEKLFF. Here the CDR3 DNA reads TGCGCCAGCAGCCATTCCCACGCCACAGGAAAAAATGAAAAACTGTTTTTT.

The chain uses TRBV20-1 and TRBJ2-7; unclear D gene. There are 13 residues in the CDR3. The germline V gene has CDR1 DFQATT and CDR2 SNEGSKA (reference sequence). With 2 bases removed from V and 2 bases from J, the gap between germline ends came to 10 bases. This CDR3 reads CSARHPCTYEQYV. DNA for the CDR3: TGCAGTGCTAGACATCCGTGCACCTACGAGCAGTACGTC.

The chain joins TRBV3-1 to TRBJ1-5; a weak D match, TRBD1 (6 bases). V dropped 0 bases and J dropped 2 bases, with 8 bases sitting between them. The CDR3 sequence is 15 residues long. The germline CDR1 and CDR2 sequences are LGHDT and YNNKEL (reference sequence). The CDR3 DNA reads as TGTGCCAGCAGCCAAGATTCAGGGGGCAATCAGCCCCAGCATTTT. This encodes CASSQDSGGNQPQHF. Filled out from reference TRBV3-1 and TRBJ1-5, the complete variable domain reads DTAVSQTPKYLVTQMGNDKSIKCEQNLGHDTMYWYKQDSKKFLKIMFSYNNKELIINETVPNRFSPKSPDKAHLNLHINSLELGDSAVYFCASSQDSGGNQPQHFGDGTRLSIL.

This clonotype was picked up a small number of times. The genes are TRBV4-3 and TRBJ2-2; TRBD1 matches 9 bases. The ends lost 3 bases at V and 6 bases at J; junction bases unmatched: 2. The CDR3 has 14 amino acids. Germline loops: CDR1 LGHNA, CDR2 YSLEER. The CDR3 loop is CASSHRDRAGELFF. Written as DNA, the CDR3 is TGCGCCAGCAGCCACCGGGACAGGGCCGGGGAGCTGTTTTTT.

This clonotype was recorded at least ten times. The genes are TRBV7-2 and TRBJ2-1; 11 nucleotides align to TRBD1. CDR1 is SGHTA, CDR2 FQGNSA, per germline. V lost 3 bases, J lost 9 bases, and 4 bases stayed unmatched. CDR3 length equals 14 residues. This CDR3 reads CASSFRDRGVEQFF. The CDR3 DNA follows: TGTGCCAGCAGCTTCCGGGACAGGGGGGTTGAGCAGTTCTTC.

J is TRBJ2-3 and V is TRBV15; weak D call: TRBD1 (5 bases). The CDR3 contains 14 residues. Germline values: CDR1 LNHNV, CDR2 YYDKDF (reference sequence). Trimming took off 1 base at V and 8 bases at J, with 13 bases between the two ends. The CDR3 sequence is CATSRGQSLGTQYF. CDR3 DNA: TGTGCCACCAGCAGAGGACAGAGCCTGGGTACGCAGTATTTT.

The chain carries TRBV11-2 and TRBJ1-2; 7 bases agree with TRBD1. The junction had 8 bases not matched to a gene; V was cut back by 5 bases and J by 8 bases. The germline CDR1 and CDR2 sequences are SGHAT and FQNNGV. This CDR3 is 13 amino acids long. In DNA form, the CDR3 reads TGTGCCAGCAGCCTCAACAGGGGAGGAGGCTACACCTTC. Translating gives CASSLNRGGGYTF.

This clonotype showed up many times. This chain joins TRBV2 and TRBJ2-3, with D possibly matching TRBD1 (5 bases). V dropped 4 bases and J dropped 4 bases, with 12 bases sitting between them. Per germline, CDR1 SNHLY and CDR2 FYNNEI. The CDR3 totals 14 residues. The CDR3 loop is CASSVMGPADTQYF. The CDR3 DNA reads as TGTGCCAGCAGTGTTATGGGGCCGGCAGATACGCAGTATTTT.

In its sample, this clonotype was seen a few times. The V gene is TRBV6-5, the J gene TRBJ2-5; D might be TRBD2 (6 bases). V lost 2 bases and J 1 base, leaving 20 bases between the germline ends. CDR1 and CDR2 from the germline V gene are MNHEY and SVGAGI. This CDR3 has 18 amino acids. DNA for the CDR3: TGTGCCAGCAGTTACCGTCCTGGGGGGTTTGGACTCCAAGAGACCCAGTACTTC. This encodes CASSYRPGGFGLQETQYF.

This clonotype was observed a handful of times. The chain links TRBV28 to TRBJ1-2; the D gene is possibly TRBD1 (6 bases). From germline, CDR1 is MDHEN and CDR2 SYDVKM. The germline V and J ends were trimmed by 2 bases and 6 bases, with 7 bases remaining between them. The CDR3 covers 12 residues. The CDR3 here is CASSLGTHGYTF. The CDR3 nucleotides read TGTGCCAGCAGTTTAGGGACACATGGCTACACCTTC.

This clonotype occurred a few times. This chain joins TRBV6-6 and TRBJ2-5, with D unclear. Germline V gene lookup returns CDR1 MNHNY and CDR2 SVGAGI (reference sequence). The ends were cut back, 2 bases at V and 7 bases at J, with 11 bases in the middle. The CDR3 is 13 residues long. CDR3 amino acids: CASSYPQEPTQYF. The CDR3 DNA reads TGTGCCAGCAGTTACCCACAAGAACCGACCCAGTACTTC.

This clonotype appeared many times. V usage is TRBV12-3 or TRBV12-4 and J usage is TRBJ1-1, with no clear D. V was pared by 3 bases and J by 5 bases, with 10 bases between. CDR3 length equals 13 residues. In nucleotides, the CDR3 is TGTGCCAGCAGTTTCCGGGTAGGGACTGAAGCTTTCTTT. Its translation is CASSFRVGTEAFF.

The chain has TRBV5-1 and TRBJ1-1, with D uncertain. The germline gives CDR1 SGHRS, CDR2 YFSETQ. The CDR3 is 15 amino acids. Trimming stripped 0 bases from V and 0 bases from J, with 9 bases between. The CDR3 DNA is TGCGCCAGCAGCTTGGACGGTCTCATGAACACTGAAGCTTTCTTT. As protein: CASSLDGLMNTEAFF.

The rearrangement joins TRBV6-2 or TRBV6-3 to TRBJ1-2; unclear D gene. The germline CDR1 and CDR2 sequences are MNHEY and SVGEGT. Trimming took 5 bases from V and 13 from J, leaving 14 bases between them. The CDR3 covers 11 residues. In DNA form, the CDR3 reads TGTGCCAGCAGTAGTGAGGTCGCCGGCACCTTC. This encodes CASSSEVAGTF.

This clonotype has just a few counts. The gene calls are TRBV1 and TRBJ2-5; TRBD2 is the table's D call and was not checked against the DNA. TRBV1 is given as a pseudogene. This CDR3 spans 17 amino acids. The CDR3 spells CTSSQDDSGLAGETQYF. In DNA, the CDR3 is TGCACCAGCAGCCAAGATGACTCTGGGCTAGCTGGGGAGACCCAGTACTTC.

This clonotype has more than one count but fewer than ten. The CDR3 spells CASSPGQYNSPLHF. CDR3 DNA: TGCGCCAGCAGCCCGGGACAGTATAATTCACCCCTCCACTTT. V usage is TRBV5-1 and J usage is TRBJ1-6; the match to TRBD1 covers 7 bases. The V segment lost 4 bases and the J segment 4 bases; nucleotides outside the gene matches: 2. CDR3 length: 14 residues. From germline, CDR1 is SGHRS and CDR2 YFSETQ.

The chain joins TRBV4-1 to TRBJ2-2; D is unresolved. Germline CDR1 and CDR2: MGHRA and YSYEKL. Trimming pared 0 bases from V and 2 bases from J, leaving 19 bases between. The length of the CDR3 is 19 residues. The CDR3, as DNA: TGCGCCAGCAGCCAAGATCTTCCGGGTGCGGTTAGAAACACCGGGGAGCTGTTTTTT. It yields the protein CASSQDLPGAVRNTGELFF.

The table lists this clonotype with many counts. The chain combines TRBV5-1 with TRBJ2-1; perhaps TRBD1 as D (6 bases). Between the trimmed V and J ends, which lost 2 bases and 1 base, there was a span of 10 bases. Per germline, CDR1 SGHRS and CDR2 YFSETQ. This CDR3 has 15 residues. CDR3 sequence reads: CASSFPRGSYNEQFF. In DNA form, the CDR3 reads TGCGCCAGCAGCTTCCCTAGGGGGTCCTACAATGAGCAGTTCTTC.

This clonotype was picked up many times. The rearrangement links TRBV20-1 to TRBJ2-3; 10 nucleotides align to TRBD2. This CDR3 spans 15 amino acids. Germline trimming cut 6 bases from V and 6 bases from J; bases unmatched to any gene: 12. Germline assignment: CDR1 DFQATT and CDR2 SNEGSKA (reference sequence). The CDR3 coding sequence is TGCAGTGCCCCCACGGCTAGCGGGGGCGGCGATACGCAGTATTTT. This codes for CSAPTASGGGDTQYF.

CDR3 sequence (DNA): TGCAGTGCTAGAAGACAGGGGGCAACTAATGAAAAACTGTTTTTT. Protein: CSARRQGATNEKLFF. The chain carries TRBV20-1 and TRBJ1-4; 9 nucleotides agree with TRBD1. V lost 2 bases and J lost 0; bases outside the gene matches: 1. The CDR3 is 15 amino acids. The germline gives CDR1 DFQATT, CDR2 SNEGSKA (reference sequence).

The chain joins TRBV6-5 to TRBJ1-2; D gene uncertain. V was shortened by 5 bases and J by 4 bases, with 11 bases between the two germline ends. Per germline, CDR1 MNHEY and CDR2 SVGAGI. CDR3 length: 13 residues. CDR3 DNA: TGTGCCAGCAGTCCCGGGCCAATCTATGGCTACACCTTC. Translated, it gives CASSPGPIYGYTF.

This clonotype was seen repeatedly, ten times or more. The chain recombines TRBV12-3 or TRBV12-4 with TRBJ2-5; no firm D call. The CDR3 has 15 residues. V dropped 0 bases and J dropped 3 bases, with 11 bases sitting between them. The CDR3 reads CASSLATAQEETQYF. In DNA form, the CDR3 reads TGTGCCAGCAGTTTAGCAACCGCCCAAGAAGAGACCCAGTACTTC.

This clonotype was detected ten times or more. The genes are TRBV6-5 and TRBJ2-5, with D perhaps given as TRBD1 or TRBD2 (5 bases each). Per germline, CDR1 MNHEY and CDR2 SVGAGI. V was clipped by 0 bases and J by 1 base, with 12 bases between them. The CDR3 covers 16 residues. The CDR3: CASSYSHGTVQETQYF. Here the CDR3 DNA reads TGTGCCAGCAGTTACTCTCACGGGACGGTCCAAGAGACCCAGTACTTC.

CDR3 residues: CASSFGGGYEQYV. CDR3 DNA: TGTGCCAGCAGCTTTGGGGGCGGCTACGAGCAGTACGTC. The chain has TRBV7-2 and TRBJ2-7; possible D gene TRBD1, 6 bases. V lost 3 bases to trimming and J lost 3 bases, with 9 bases between them. This CDR3 has 13 residues. Germline lookup yields CDR1 SGHTA and CDR2 FQGNSA.